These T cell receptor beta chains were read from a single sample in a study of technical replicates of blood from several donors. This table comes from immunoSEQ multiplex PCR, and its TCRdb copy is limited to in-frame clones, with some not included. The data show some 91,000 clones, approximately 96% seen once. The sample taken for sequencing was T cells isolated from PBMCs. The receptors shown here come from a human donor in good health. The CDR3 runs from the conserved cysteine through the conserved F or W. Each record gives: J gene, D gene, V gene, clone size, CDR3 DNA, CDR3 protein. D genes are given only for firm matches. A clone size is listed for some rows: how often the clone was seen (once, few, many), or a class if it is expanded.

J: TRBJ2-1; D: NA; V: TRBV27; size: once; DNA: TGTGCCAGCAGTTTAAGGGCGGGACGGGGAAATGAGCAGTTCTTC; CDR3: CASSLRAGRGNEQFF
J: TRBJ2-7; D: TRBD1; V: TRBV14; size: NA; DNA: TGTGCCAGCAGTACGAATCCCGGGACAGGGGCCTTAGGGCAGTACTTC; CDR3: CASSTNPGTGALGQYF
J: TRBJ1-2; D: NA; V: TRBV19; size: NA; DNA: TGTGCCAGTAAGACTGAGAACTATGGCTACACCTTC; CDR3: CASKTENYGYTF
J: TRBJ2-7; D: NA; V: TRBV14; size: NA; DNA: TGTGCCAGCAGCCATTACTTGGGGGGACCCTCCTACGAGCAGTACTTC; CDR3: CASSHYLGGPSYEQYF
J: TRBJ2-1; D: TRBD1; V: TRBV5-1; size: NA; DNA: TGCGCCAGCAGGTTCAAACAGGGGTTCTTCTTCGATGAGCAGTTCTTC; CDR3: CASRFKQGFFFDEQFF
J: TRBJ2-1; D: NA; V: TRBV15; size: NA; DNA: TGTGCCACCAGCAGAGATAGGGGTTCCTACAATGAGCAGTTCTTC; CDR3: CATSRDRGSYNEQFF
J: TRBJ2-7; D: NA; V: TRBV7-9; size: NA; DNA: TGTGCCAGCAGCAACGGCGTCCGGAGCTCCTACGAGCAGTACTTC; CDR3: CASSNGVRSSYEQYF
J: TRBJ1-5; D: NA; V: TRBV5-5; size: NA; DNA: TGTGCCAGCCAGGAGGGGCTTGAGGAACCAAATCAGCCCCAGCATTTT; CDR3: CASQEGLEEPNQPQHF
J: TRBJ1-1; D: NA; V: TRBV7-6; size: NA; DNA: TGTGCCAGCAGCCCGCGCACAGGCTACATGAACACTGAAGCTTTCTTT; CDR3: CASSPRTGYMNTEAFF
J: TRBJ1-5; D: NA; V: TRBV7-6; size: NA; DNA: TGTGCCAGCAGCCCTAACGGGGGGGGCGGTCCGCATTTT; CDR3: CASSPNGGGGPHF
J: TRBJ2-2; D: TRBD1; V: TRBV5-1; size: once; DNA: TGCGCCAGCAGCTTGGCCCGGACAGGGCCAAACGGGGAGCTGTTTTTT; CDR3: CASSLARTGPNGELFF
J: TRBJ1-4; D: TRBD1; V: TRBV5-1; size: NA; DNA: TGCGCCAGCACCACGGGACAGGATAATGAAAAACTGTTTTTT; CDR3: CASTTGQDNEKLFF
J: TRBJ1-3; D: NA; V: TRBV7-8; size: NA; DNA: TGTGCCAGCAGCCAACTCACGGGAAACACCATATATTTT; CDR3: CASSQLTGNTIYF
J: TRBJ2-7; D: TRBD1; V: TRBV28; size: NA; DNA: TGTGCCAGCAGTTCTCTCTCCGGGACAGGGGGGTCCTACGAGCAGTACTTC; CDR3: CASSSLSGTGGSYEQYF
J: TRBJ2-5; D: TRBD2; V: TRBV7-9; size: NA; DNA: TGTGCCAGCAGCGTTGCCCTTAGCGGGGACAACCAAGAGACCCAGTACTTC; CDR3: CASSVALSGDNQETQYF
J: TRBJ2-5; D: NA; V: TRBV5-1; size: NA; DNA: TGCGCCAGCAGAAACAGTGGCATTGAGACCCAGTACTTC; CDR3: CASRNSGIETQYF
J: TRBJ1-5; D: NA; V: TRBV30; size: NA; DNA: TGTGCCTGGAGTCCGGGGGTGGATCAGCCCCAGCATTTT; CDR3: CAWSPGVDQPQHF
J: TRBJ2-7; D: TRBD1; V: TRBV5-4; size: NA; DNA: TGTGCCAGCAGCTCGGGACAGGGTGGAGTCGAGCAGTACTTC; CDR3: CASSSGQGGVEQYF
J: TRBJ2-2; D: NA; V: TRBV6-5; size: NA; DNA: TGTGCCAGCAGATCTAGCGACGGGTGGACCGGGGAGCTGTTTTTT; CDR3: CASRSSDGWTGELFF
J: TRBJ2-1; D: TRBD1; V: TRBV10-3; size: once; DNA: TGTGCCATCAGTGACCTAACCTCGGGACAGGGAAACAATGAGCAGTTCTTC; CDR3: CAISDLTSGQGNNEQFF
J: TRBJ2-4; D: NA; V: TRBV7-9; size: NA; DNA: TGTGCCAGCACCCCGGCGGACATTCAGTACTTC; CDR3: CASTPADIQYF
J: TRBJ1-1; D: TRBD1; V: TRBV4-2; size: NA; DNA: TGTGCCAGCAGCCAAGAAGGAACAGGGGGCACTGAAGCTTTCTTT; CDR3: CASSQEGTGGTEAFF
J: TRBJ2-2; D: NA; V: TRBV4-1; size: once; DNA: TGCGCCAGCAGCCAATGGGCCGTAAGACCCAGGTTAAATGCCGGGGAGCTGTTTTTT; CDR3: CASSQWAVRPRLNAGELFF
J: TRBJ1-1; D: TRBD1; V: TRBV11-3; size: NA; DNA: TGTGCCAGCAGCCCGAGACAGGGGATGAACACTGAAGCTTTCTTT; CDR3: CASSPRQGMNTEAFF
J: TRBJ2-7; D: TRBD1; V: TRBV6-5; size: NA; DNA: TGTGCCAGCAGTCCCCGGGACAGGGAAAACTACGAGCAGTACTTC; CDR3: CASSPRDRENYEQYF
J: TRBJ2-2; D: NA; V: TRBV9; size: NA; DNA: TGTGCCAGCAGCGTCGCCACAGGGCCCACCGGGGAGCTGTTTTTT; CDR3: CASSVATGPTGELFF
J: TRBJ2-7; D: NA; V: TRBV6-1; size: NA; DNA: TGTGCCAGCAGTGACAGGGAGGTCTACGAGCAGTACTTC; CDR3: CASSDREVYEQYF
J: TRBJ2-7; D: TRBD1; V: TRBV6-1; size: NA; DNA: TGTGCCAGCCGACAGGGAGCATCCTACGAGCAGTACTTC; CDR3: CASRQGASYEQYF
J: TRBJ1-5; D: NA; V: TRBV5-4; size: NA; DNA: TGTGCCAGCAGCCGAAGGGGGAGCAATCAGCCCCAGCATTTT; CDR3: CASSRRGSNQPQHF
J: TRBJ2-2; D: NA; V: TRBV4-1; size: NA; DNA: TGCGCCAGCAGCCAAAGGAGTATTCCGTACACCGGGGAGCTGTTTTTT; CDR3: CASSQRSIPYTGELFF
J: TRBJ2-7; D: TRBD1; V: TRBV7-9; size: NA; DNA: TGTGCCAGCATGGCCGGGACAGACTACGAGCAGTACTTC; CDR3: CASMAGTDYEQYF
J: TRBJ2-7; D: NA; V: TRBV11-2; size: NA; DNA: TGTGCCAGCAGCTTAGCCAGGGGCGTCTACGAGCAGTACTTC; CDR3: CASSLARGVYEQYF
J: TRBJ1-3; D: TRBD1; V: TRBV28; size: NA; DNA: TGTGCCAGCAGTCCTCCGGGACAGGGGAGAAACACCATATATTTT; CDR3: CASSPPGQGRNTIYF
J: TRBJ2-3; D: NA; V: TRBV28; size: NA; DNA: TGTGCCAGCAGTTTACTAGGGACAACCGAGGATACGCAGTATTTT; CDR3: CASSLLGTTEDTQYF
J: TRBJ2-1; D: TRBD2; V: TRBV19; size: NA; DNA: TGTGCCAGTAGCCCAGTGTACCTAACTAGCGGGGGCTCCAATGAGCAGTTCTTC; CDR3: CASSPVYLTSGGSNEQFF
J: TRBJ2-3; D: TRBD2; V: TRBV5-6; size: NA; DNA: TGTGCCAGCAGCTTGGGTTCTAGCGGTAGCACAGATACGCAGTATTTT; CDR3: CASSLGSSGSTDTQYF
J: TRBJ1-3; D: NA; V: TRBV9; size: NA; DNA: TGTGCCAGCAGCGCCAGGGATTTTTCTGGAAACACCATATATTTT; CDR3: CASSARDFSGNTIYF
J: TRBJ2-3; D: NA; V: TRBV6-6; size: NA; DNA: TGTGCCAGCAGTTACTCGAAAAGCTCTAGGACAGATACGCAGTATTTT; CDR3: CASSYSKSSRTDTQYF
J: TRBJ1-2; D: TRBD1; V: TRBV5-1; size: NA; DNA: TGCGCCAGCAGCCGAGGGAAGGGGGCGCTTAATGATGGTGGCTACACCTTC; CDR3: CASSRGKGALNDGGYTF
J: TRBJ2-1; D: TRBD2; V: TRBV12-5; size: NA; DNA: TGTGCTAGTGGTTCAGGACTAGCGGGAGTGGGCAATGAGCAGTTCTTC; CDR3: CASGSGLAGVGNEQFF
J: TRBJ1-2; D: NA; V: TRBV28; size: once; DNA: TGTGCCAGCAGTTTTACACGTTCGTTCTATGGCTACACCTTC; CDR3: CASSFTRSFYGYTF
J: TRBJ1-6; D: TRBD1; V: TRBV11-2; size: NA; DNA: TGTGCCAGCAGCTTGTCCGGGACAGGGGCAGCTAATTCACCCCTCCACTTT; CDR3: CASSLSGTGAANSPLHF
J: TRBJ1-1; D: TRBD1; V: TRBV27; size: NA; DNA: TGTGCCAGCAGGGCCCGGGACAGCTCTAACTCTGAAGCTTTCTTT; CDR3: CASRARDSSNSEAFF
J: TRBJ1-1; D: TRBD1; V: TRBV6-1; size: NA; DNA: TGTGCCAGCAGTGAAGCATTGGGACAGCAAGTGGACACTGAAGCTTTCTTT; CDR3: CASSEALGQQVDTEAFF
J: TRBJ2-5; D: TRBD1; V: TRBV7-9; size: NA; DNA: TGTGCCAGCAGCCCCCAGGTAGGGGGCGAGACCCAGTACTTC; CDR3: CASSPQVGGETQYF
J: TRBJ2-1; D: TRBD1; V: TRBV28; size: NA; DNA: TGTGCCAGCATATACAGGGGGGCCTACAATGAGCAGTTCTTC; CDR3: CASIYRGAYNEQFF
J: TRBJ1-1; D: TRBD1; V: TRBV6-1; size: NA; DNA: TGTGCCAGCAGTTCCTGGACAGGCGGTAGCACTGAAGCTTTCTTT; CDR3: CASSSWTGGSTEAFF
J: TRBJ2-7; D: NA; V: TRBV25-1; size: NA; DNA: TGTGCCAGCAGTGAATTAAGGACACCCTACGAGCAGTACTTC; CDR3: CASSELRTPYEQYF
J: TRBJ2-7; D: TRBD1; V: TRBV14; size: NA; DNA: TGTGCCAGCAGCCAAAGGGACAGGGGCATAGGAGAGCAGTACTTC; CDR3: CASSQRDRGIGEQYF
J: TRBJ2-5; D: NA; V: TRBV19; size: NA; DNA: TGTGCCAGTAGTATAATGACGTTAGCGGACAAACAAGAGACCCAGTACTTC; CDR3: CASSIMTLADKQETQYF
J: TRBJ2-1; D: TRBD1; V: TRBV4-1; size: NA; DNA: TGCGCCAGCAGCCAGGCCTTAGGGATCCAGGGGGCGGAAGGGGGACGGTTCTTC; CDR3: CASSQALGIQGAEGGRFF
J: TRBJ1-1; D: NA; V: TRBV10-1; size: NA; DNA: TGCGCCAGCAGCCGGGTCCAGAAGGGGGAAGCTTTCTTT; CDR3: CASSRVQKGEAFF
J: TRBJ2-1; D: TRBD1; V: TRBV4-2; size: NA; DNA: TGTGCCAGCAGCCAAGACATATCCGGGACAGGGGTTCTGGATGAGCAGTTCTTC; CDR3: CASSQDISGTGVLDEQFF